Presented here are 8 T cell receptor beta chains from one specimen sequenced in a study of blood T cell repertoires in COVID-19. The data were produced by immunoSEQ multiplex PCR, yet TCRdb's version contains in-frame clones alone and is incomplete. The sample yields 200,000 to 250,000 clones, 80% seen once. The source material was peripheral blood. These receptors were collected from a human donor in a cohort sampled during active COVID-19.

The chain employs TRBV6-2 or TRBV6-3 and TRBJ1-1, with no clear D. Per the germline V gene, CDR1 is MNHEY and CDR2 is SVGEGT. The CDR3 is made up of 14 amino acids. V lost 2 bases to trimming and J lost 0 bases, with 7 bases between them. CDR3 amino acids: CASSYGRMNTEAFF. CDR3 nucleotides: TGTGCCAGCAGTTACGGCAGGATGAACACTGAAGCTTTCTTT.

The count of this clone is one. The V gene is TRBV28, the J gene TRBJ2-5; 9 bases align to TRBD2. V dropped 3 bases and J dropped 5; count of bases not matched to a gene: 7. Germline CDR1 reads MDHEN; CDR2 reads SYDVKM. The CDR3 consists of 15 residues. CDR3 nucleotides: TGTGCCAGCAGTTTGGGGGCGGGAGGGCCTGAGACCCAGTACTTC. Translation gives CASSLGAGGPETQYF.

The chain has TRBV5-1 and TRBJ1-4, with 7 bases fitting TRBD1. V lost 3 bases to trimming and J lost 8 bases; unmatched junction nucleotides: 10. The length of the CDR3 is 15 residues. CDR1 is SGHRS and CDR2 is YFSETQ in the germline V gene. This CDR3 reads CASSSNRGKNEKLFF. The CDR3, as DNA: TGCGCCAGCAGCTCGAACAGGGGCAAGAACGAAAAACTGTTTTTT.

The chain employs TRBV5-6 and TRBJ1-5; TRBD1 matches at 7 bases. CDR3 length equals 15 residues. V lost 4 bases and J lost 4; bases outside the gene matches: 8. Germline loops: CDR1 SGHDT, CDR2 YYEEEE. The CDR3 DNA reads TGTGCCAGCAGCCTCAAGGGGGCCTGGAATCAGCCCCAGCATTTT. Protein sequence: CASSLKGAWNQPQHF.

The J gene is TRBJ2-7, the V gene TRBV4-2; no clear D. Trimming stripped 2 bases from V and 3 bases from J, with 8 bases between. The CDR3 extends over 13 amino acids. CDR1 and CDR2 from the germline V gene are LGHNA and YNFKEQ. CDR3 amino acids: CASSQSNGYEQYF. In DNA form, the CDR3 reads TGTGCCAGCAGCCAAAGTAACGGCTACGAGCAGTACTTC.

This clone came up once. The chain links TRBV7-9 to TRBJ2-1; D perhaps matches TRBD2 (6 bases). Per germline, CDR1 SEHNR and CDR2 FQNEAQ (reference sequence). CDR3 length: 17 amino acids. The V gene lost 4 bases and the J gene lost 5 bases, with 21 bases spanning the gap. The CDR3 protein is CASSYPRTTTGDNEQFF. The CDR3 DNA reads as TGTGCCAGCAGCTACCCTCGGACTACCACGGGAGACAATGAGCAGTTCTTC.

The chain combines TRBV28 with TRBJ1-5; 12 nucleotides align to TRBD1. The CDR3 runs to 17 residues. J lost 1 base, V lost 6 bases, and 7 bases had no gene match. Germline V lookup: CDR1 MDHEN, CDR2 SYDVKM. The CDR3 DNA reads TGTGCCAGCAGCCCCGGGACAGGGGGCAGAAGCAATCAGCCCCAGCATTTT. As protein: CASSPGTGGRSNQPQHF.

J is TRBJ1-6 and V is TRBV25-1; 8 positions agree with TRBD1. V dropped 7 bases and J dropped 7; count of bases not matched to a gene: 6. From germline, CDR1 is MGHDK and CDR2 SYGVNS. The CDR3 has 14 amino acids. The CDR3 loop is CASNKDRENSPLHF. The CDR3 DNA reads TGTGCCAGCAACAAGGACAGGGAGAATTCACCCCTCCACTTT. The full variable domain, completed using reference TRBV25-1 and TRBJ1-6, is EADIYQTPRYLVIGTGKKITLECSQTMGHDKMYWYQQDPGMELHLIHYSYGVNSTEKGDLSSESTVSRIRTEHFPLTLESARPSHTSQYLCASNKDRENSPLHFGNGTRLTVT.